This TCR beta chain comes out of a study of OX40 agonist ivuxolimab in advanced cancers. Germline V gene data show CDR1 as SGHDT and CDR2 as YYEEEE. Deletions cut 0 bases from V and 2 bases from J, with 9 bases between. CDR3 length: 14 residues. Libraries were prepared by immunoSEQ multiplex PCR; TCRdb keeps only in-frame clonotypes and omits some of them. The sample comprises about 53,000 clones, 84% of which are singletons, and 10% to 15% rests with the top ten. This sample comprised CD4+ or CD8+ T cells sorted from blood, obtained in a trial of the OX40 agonist ivuxolimab. The genes are TRBV5-6 and TRBJ2-7, with unresolved D. The TCR comes from an adult with an advanced solid tumor such as melanoma, head and neck, liver or kidney cancer. The CDR3 region has the DNA TGTGCCAGCAGCTTGGACGGCGGAGCCTACGAGCAGTACTTC. Its translation: CASSLDGGAYEQYF.